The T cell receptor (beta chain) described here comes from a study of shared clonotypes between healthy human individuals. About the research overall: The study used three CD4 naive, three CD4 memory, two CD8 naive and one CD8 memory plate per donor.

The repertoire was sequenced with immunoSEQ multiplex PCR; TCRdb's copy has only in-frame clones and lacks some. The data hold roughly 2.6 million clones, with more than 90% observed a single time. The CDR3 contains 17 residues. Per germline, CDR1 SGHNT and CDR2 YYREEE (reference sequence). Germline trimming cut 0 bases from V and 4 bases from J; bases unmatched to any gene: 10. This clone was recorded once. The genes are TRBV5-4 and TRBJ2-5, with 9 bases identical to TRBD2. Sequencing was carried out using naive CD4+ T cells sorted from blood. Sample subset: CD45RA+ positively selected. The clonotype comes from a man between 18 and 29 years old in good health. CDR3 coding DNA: TGTGCCAGCAGCTTGGACCCCACTAGCGGGTGGGGAGAGACCCAGTACTTC. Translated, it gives CASSLDPTSGWGETQYF. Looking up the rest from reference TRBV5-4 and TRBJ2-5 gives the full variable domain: ETGVTQSPTHLIKTRGQQVTLRCSSQSGHNTVSWYQQALGQGPQFIFQYYREEENGRGNFPPRFSGLQFPNYSSELNVNALELDDSALYLCASSLDPTSGWGETQYFGPGTRLLVL.